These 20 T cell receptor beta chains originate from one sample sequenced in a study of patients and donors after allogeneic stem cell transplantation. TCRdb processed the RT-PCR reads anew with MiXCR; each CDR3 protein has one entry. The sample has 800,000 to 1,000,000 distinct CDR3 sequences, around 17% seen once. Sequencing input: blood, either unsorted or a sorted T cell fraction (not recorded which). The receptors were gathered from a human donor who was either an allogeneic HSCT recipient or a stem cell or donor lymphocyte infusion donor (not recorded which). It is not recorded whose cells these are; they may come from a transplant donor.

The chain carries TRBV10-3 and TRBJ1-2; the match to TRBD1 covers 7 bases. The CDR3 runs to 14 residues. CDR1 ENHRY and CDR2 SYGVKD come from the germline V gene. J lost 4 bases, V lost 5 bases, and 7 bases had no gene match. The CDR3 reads CAISMGAGGYGYTF. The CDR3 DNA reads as TGTGCCATCAGTATGGGGGCAGGGGGCTATGGCTACACCTTC.

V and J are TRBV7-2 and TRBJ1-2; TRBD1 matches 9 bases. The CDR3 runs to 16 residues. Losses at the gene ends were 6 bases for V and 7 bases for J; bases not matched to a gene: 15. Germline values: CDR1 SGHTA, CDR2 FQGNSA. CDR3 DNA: TGTGCCAGCAGACCACAGGGGGCGGTAGTTTTTGCTGGCTACACCTTC. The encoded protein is CASRPQGAVVFAGYTF.

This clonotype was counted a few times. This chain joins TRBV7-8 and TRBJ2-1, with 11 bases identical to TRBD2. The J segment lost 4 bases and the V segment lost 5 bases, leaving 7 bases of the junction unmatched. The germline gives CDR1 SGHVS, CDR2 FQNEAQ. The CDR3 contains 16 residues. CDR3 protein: CASSPLRLAGYNEQFF. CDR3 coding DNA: TGTGCCAGCAGCCCGTTGAGACTAGCGGGGTACAATGAGCAGTTCTTC. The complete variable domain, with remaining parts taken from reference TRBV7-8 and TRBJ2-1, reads GAGVSQSPRYKVAKRGQDVALRCDPISGHVSLFWYQQALGQGPEFLTYFQNEAQLDKSGLPSDRFFAERPEGSVSTLKIQRTQQEDSAVYLCASSPLRLAGYNEQFFGPGTRLTVL.

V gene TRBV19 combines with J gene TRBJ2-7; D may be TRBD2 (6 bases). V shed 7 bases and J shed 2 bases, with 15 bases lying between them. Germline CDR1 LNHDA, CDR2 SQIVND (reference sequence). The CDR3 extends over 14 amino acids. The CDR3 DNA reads TGTGCCAGTAATAATGGGACTGTTACCTACGAGCAGTACTTC. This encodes CASNNGTVTYEQYF.

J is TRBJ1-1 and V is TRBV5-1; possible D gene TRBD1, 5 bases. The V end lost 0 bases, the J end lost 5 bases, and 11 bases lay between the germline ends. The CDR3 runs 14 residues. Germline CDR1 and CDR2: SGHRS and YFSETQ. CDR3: CASSLVPGTTEAFF. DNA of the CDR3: TGCGCCAGCAGCTTGGTGCCGGGGACGACTGAAGCTTTCTTT. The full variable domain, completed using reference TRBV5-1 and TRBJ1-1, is KAGVTQTPRYLIKTRGQQVTLSCSPISGHRSVSWYQQTPGQGLQFLFEYFSETQRNKGNFPGRFSGRQFSNSRSEMNVSTLELGDSALYLCASSLVPGTTEAFFGQGTRLTVV.

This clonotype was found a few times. For the CDR3, the DNA is TGTGCCAGCAGTTCCGTTAGCGAAAAAGAGACCCAGTACTTC. Encoded protein: CASSSVSEKETQYF. This chain links TRBV6-5 with TRBJ2-5; a possible D gene is TRBD2 (5 bases). The ends were cut back, 4 bases at V and 3 bases at J, with 12 bases in the middle. The CDR3 consists of 14 residues. Per germline, CDR1 MNHEY and CDR2 SVGAGI.

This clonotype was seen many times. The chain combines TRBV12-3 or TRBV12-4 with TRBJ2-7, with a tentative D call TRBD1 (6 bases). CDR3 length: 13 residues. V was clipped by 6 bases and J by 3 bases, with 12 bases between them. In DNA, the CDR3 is TGTGCCAGCAGCTCTAAACAGGGCTACGAGCAGTACTTC. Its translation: CASSSKQGYEQYF.

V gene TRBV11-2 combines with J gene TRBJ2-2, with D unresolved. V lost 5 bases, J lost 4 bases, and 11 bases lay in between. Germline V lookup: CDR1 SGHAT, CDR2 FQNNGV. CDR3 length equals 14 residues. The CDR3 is CASSRMAATGELFF. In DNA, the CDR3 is TGTGCCAGCAGCCGAATGGCAGCCACCGGGGAGCTGTTTTTT.

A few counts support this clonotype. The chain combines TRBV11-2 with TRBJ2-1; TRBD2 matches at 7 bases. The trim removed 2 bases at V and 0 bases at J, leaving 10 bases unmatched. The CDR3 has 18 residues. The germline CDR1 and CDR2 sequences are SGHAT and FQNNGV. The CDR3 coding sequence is TGTGCCAGCAGCTTAAGAGGGAGGGCGGGTATCTCCTACAATGAGCAGTTCTTC. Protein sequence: CASSLRGRAGISYNEQFF.

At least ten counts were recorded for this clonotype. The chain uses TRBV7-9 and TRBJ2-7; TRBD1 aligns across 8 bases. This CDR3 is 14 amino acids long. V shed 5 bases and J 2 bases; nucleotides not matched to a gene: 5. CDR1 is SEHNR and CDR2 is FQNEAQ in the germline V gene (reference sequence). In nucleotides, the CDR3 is TGTGCCAGCAGCGGACAGGGACCTACCTACGAGCAGTACTTC. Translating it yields CASSGQGPTYEQYF.

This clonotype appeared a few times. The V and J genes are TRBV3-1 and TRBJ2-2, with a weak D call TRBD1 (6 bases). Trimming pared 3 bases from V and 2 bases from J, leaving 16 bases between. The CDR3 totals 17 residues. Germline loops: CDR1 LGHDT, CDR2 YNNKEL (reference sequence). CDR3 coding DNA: TGTGCCAGCAGCCACACACAGGAAGGGACAAACACCGGGGAGCTGTTTTTT. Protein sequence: CASSHTQEGTNTGELFF.

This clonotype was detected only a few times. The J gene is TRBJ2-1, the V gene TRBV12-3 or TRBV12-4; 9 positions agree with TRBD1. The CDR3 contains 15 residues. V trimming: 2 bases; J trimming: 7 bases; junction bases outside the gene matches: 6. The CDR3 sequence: CASSLYRDRVNEQFF. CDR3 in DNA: TGTGCCAGCAGTTTATACCGGGACAGGGTAAATGAGCAGTTCTTC.

Here the CDR3 DNA reads TGTGCCAGCAGTCCCAAAACTCATAGCAATCAGCCCCAGCATTTT. It encodes CASSPKTHSNQPQHF. This rearrangement joins TRBV12-3 or TRBV12-4 to TRBJ1-5; no firm D call. This CDR3 has 15 amino acids. Deletions cut 5 bases from V and 0 bases from J, with 11 bases between.

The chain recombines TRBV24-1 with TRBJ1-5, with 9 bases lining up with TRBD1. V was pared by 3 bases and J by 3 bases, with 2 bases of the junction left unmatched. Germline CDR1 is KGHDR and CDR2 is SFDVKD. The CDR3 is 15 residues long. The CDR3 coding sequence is TGTGCCACCAGTGATCACAGGGGGCCCAATCAGCCCCAGCATTTT. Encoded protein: CATSDHRGPNQPQHF.

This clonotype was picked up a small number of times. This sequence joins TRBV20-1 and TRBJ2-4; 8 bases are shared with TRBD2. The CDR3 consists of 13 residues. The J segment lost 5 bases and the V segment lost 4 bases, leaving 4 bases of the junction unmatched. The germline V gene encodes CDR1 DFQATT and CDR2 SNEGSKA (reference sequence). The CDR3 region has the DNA TGCAGTGCTATCGGGAGGGTCCAAAACATTCAGTACTTC. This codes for CSAIGRVQNIQYF.

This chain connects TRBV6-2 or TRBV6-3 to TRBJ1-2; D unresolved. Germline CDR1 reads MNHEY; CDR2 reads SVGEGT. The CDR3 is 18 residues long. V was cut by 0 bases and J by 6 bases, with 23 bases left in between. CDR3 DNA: TGTGCCAGCAGTTACTCGGGATCGAGCAGCCTTCGTTCTAATGGCTACACCTTC. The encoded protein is CASSYSGSSSLRSNGYTF.

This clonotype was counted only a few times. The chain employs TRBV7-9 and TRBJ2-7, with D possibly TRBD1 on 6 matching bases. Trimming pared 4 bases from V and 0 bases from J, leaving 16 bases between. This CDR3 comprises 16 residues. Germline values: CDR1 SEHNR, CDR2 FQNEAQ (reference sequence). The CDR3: CASSSPDGTFSYEQYF. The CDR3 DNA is TGTGCCAGCAGCTCCCCCGACGGGACATTCTCCTACGAGCAGTACTTC. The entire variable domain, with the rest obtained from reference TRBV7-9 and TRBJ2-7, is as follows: DTGVSQNPRHKITKRGQNVTFRCDPISEHNRLYWYRQTLGQGPEFLTYFQNEAQLEKSRLLSDRFSAERPKGSFSTLEIQRTEQGDSAMYLCASSSPDGTFSYEQYFGPGTRLTVT.

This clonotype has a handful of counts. In nucleotides, the CDR3 is TGTGCCTTATCGACAGGGTTTCACACCTTC. Its translation is CALSTGFHTF. The chain joins TRBV30 to TRBJ1-2, with 7 bases identical to TRBD1. The ends lost 7 bases at V and 12 bases at J; junction bases unmatched: 8. Germline V gene sequence: CDR1 GTSNPN, CDR2 SVGIG (reference sequence). The CDR3 has 10 residues.

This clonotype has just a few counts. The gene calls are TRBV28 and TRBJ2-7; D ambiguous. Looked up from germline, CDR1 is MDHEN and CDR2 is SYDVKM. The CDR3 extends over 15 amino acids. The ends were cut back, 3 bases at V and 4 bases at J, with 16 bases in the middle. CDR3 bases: TGTGCCAGCAGTTTTTCGGCCCTACTATCTTACGAGCAGTACTTC. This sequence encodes CASSFSALLSYEQYF. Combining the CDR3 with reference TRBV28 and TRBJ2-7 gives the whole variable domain DVKVTQSSRYLVKRTGEKVFLECVQDMDHENMFWYRQDPGLGLRLIYFSYDVKMKEKGDIPEGYSVSREKKERFSLILESASTNQTSMYLCASSFSALLSYEQYFGPGTRLTVT.

The CDR3 DNA reads TGCGCCAGCAGCCAAGAAGGCATCTACAATGAGCAGTTCTTC. Its translation: CASSQEGIYNEQFF. The chain links TRBV4-3 to TRBJ2-1; no definite D call. Germline CDR1 and CDR2: LGHNA and YSLEER. Trimming left V 0 bases short and J 3 bases short, with 6 bases between. This CDR3 contains 14 residues.